This is a list of T cell receptor beta chains from one sample in a study of T cell responses to AZD1222 COVID-19 vaccine. Sequencing used immunoSEQ multiplex PCR; TCRdb keeps in-frame clones, though not all of them. The table lists fewer than 130,000 clones, roughly nine tenths of them singletons. The sample was peripheral blood, taken on day 0 of AZD1222 vaccination. These receptors originate from an adult in good health. Each CDR3 is given with its conserved first and last residue. The D gene is left open where the match is weak. The size field is filled for only some rows; it gives once, few, many or a size class.

d_call clone_size j_call v_call cdr3_nt cdr3_aa
NA once TRBJ2-3 TRBV9 TGTGCCAGCAGCGACGGGCCGGCGAGTGTCACAGATACGCAGTATTTT CASSDGPASVTDTQYF
NA NA TRBJ2-3 TRBV7-2 TGTGCCAGCAGCTTAGAAATGACAGATACGCAGTATTTT CASSLEMTDTQYF
NA NA TRBJ2-3 TRBV7-9 TGTGCCAGCAGCTTAGTGGATAGGTTAACAGATACGCAGTATTTT CASSLVDRLTDTQYF
NA few TRBJ1-3 TRBV19 TGTGCCAGTAGCCCGGGACCACCTGGAAACACCATATATTTT CASSPGPPGNTIYF
NA NA TRBJ2-5 TRBV20-1 TGCAGTGCTAGCGCTAGAGAGACCCAGTACTTC CSASARETQYF
TRBD1 NA TRBJ2-3 TRBV4-2 TGTGCCAGCAGCCAAGTTTTGGTTACGGGACAGGCGTCCACAGATACGCAGTATTTT CASSQVLVTGQASTDTQYF
NA NA TRBJ2-3 TRBV14 TGTGCCACCTCAACCGGGACAACTAGCACAGATACGCAGTATTTT CATSTGTTSTDTQYF
NA NA TRBJ1-5 TRBV27 TGTGCCAGCAGTTTATCGAGTTTCTGGGCGCAAAATCAGCCCCAGCATTTT CASSLSSFWAQNQPQHF
TRBD2 NA TRBJ2-1 TRBV5-1 TGCGCCAGCAGCTTGGCGATTAGCGGGGGTTATAGCTCCTACAATGAGCAGTTCTTC CASSLAISGGYSSYNEQFF
NA once TRBJ2-1 TRBV7-8 TGTGCCAGCAGCGCCCTGGGGGGGCGGTCAAACAATGAGCAGTTCTTC CASSALGGRSNNEQFF
NA NA TRBJ1-1 TRBV25-1 TGTGCCAGCAGTGAACAGGACAAATGGGGAGGCACTGAAGCTTTCTTT CASSEQDKWGGTEAFF
NA NA TRBJ1-1 TRBV10-2 TGCGCCAGCAACGATTGGAACACTGAAGCTTTCTTT CASNDWNTEAFF
TRBD2 NA TRBJ2-5 TRBV7-8 TGTGCCAGCAGCTTGGGTTTGGCTAGCGGGGCCCGGGAGACCCAGTACTTC CASSLGLASGARETQYF
NA NA TRBJ2-1 TRBV19 TGTGCCAGTAATAAGCCTGACGGTGGGCTGCAGCAGTTCTTC CASNKPDGGLQQFF
NA once TRBJ2-7 TRBV4-1 TGCGCCAGCAGCCGCTCGACAGTGGGCTACGAGCAGTACTTC CASSRSTVGYEQYF
TRBD1 NA TRBJ2-1 TRBV14 TGTGCCAGCAGCCATCCAGGGGGACCCAGCCATGATGAGCAGTTCTTC CASSHPGGPSHDEQFF
NA NA TRBJ1-2 TRBV2 TGTGCCAGCATGCTGGCGCTCCATGGCTACACCTTC CASMLALHGYTF
TRBD1 NA TRBJ1-2 TRBV11-2 TGTGCCAGCAGCGCCCCCGGGACAGCCCTTTATGGCTACACCTTC CASSAPGTALYGYTF
NA NA TRBJ1-5 TRBV6-5 TGTGCCGCAGCGGCATCAGGAGGAAGTCAGCCCCAGCATTTT CAAAASGGSQPQHF
NA NA TRBJ1-4 TRBV27 TGTGCCAGCAGTTGGATTACCCCCAGGGTTGAGGAGAATGAAAAACTGTTTTTT CASSWITPRVEENEKLFF
NA once TRBJ1-4 TRBV7-9 TGTGCCAGCAGCTTAGACAGGGAGACTGAAAAACTGTTTTTT CASSLDRETEKLFF
NA NA TRBJ2-7 TRBV29-1 TGCAGCGTTGAAGACCCGGACGGGTACGCCTACGAGCAGTACTTC CSVEDPDGYAYEQYF
TRBD1 NA TRBJ1-2 TRBV5-1 TGCGCCAGCAGCACAGGACAGGGGGATGGCTACACCTTC CASSTGQGDGYTF
NA NA TRBJ2-7 TRBV20-1 TGCAGTGCTACCACAGGGTACGAGCAGTACTTC CSATTGYEQYF
NA NA TRBJ1-6 TRBV6-5 TGTGCCAGCGGGGAATGGCAGCGGATTTCACCCCTCCACTTT CASGEWQRISPLHF
TRBD1 NA TRBJ1-2 TRBV6-5 TGTGCCAGTTCACAGTTTGCGCTCGGGGACAGGGGCTACACCTTC CASSQFALGDRGYTF
NA NA TRBJ2-1 TRBV24-1 TGTGCCACCAGTGATCCCCCCCGGCTAGAGCAGTTCTTC CATSDPPRLEQFF
NA NA TRBJ1-6 TRBV14 TGTGCCAGCAGCCCCTATAATTCACCCCTCCACTTT CASSPYNSPLHF
NA NA TRBJ1-1 TRBV5-4 TGTGCCAGCTGGGGGATCAACAGGGAAAACACTGAAGCTTTCTTT CASWGINRENTEAFF
NA NA TRBJ1-3 TRBV3-1/TRBV3-2 TGTGCCAGCAGCCTAGCGGGAAACACCATATATTTT CASSLAGNTIYF
NA NA TRBJ1-6 TRBV27 TGTGCCAGCAGTTTGTGGAGGGATAATTCACCCCTCCACTTT CASSLWRDNSPLHF
TRBD2 once TRBJ2-7 TRBV6-5 TGTGCCAGCAGGACCGGGACTAGCGCCTACGAGCAGTACTTC CASRTGTSAYEQYF
TRBD2 NA TRBJ2-7 TRBV18 TGTGCCAGCTCACCACCAGCGGGGGGGGGATACGAGCAGTACTTC CASSPPAGGGYEQYF
NA NA TRBJ2-1 TRBV7-8 TGTGCCAGCAGCTTAGACAGGGCGACATTCAATGAGCAGTTCTTC CASSLDRATFNEQFF
NA NA TRBJ1-1 TRBV7-9 TGTGCCAGCAGCTTGTCAAACAGGGAAATTTTCACTGAAGCTTTCTTT CASSLSNREIFTEAFF
NA NA TRBJ2-1 TRBV19 TGTGCCAGTAGTATTAATTCCATCGGACACCAACAACAGTTCTTC CASSINSIGHQQQFF
NA NA TRBJ1-2 TRBV7-2 TGTGCCAGCAGCTTTTTGGCCGACAAGAACTATGGCTACACCTTC CASSFLADKNYGYTF
TRBD1 NA TRBJ1-5 TRBV19 TGTGCCAGTAGTATAGATAATCTCGGGACAGCCACCGAGCATTTT CASSIDNLGTATEHF
TRBD1 few TRBJ2-7 TRBV5-1 TGCGCCAGCAGCTTAGAGTATGGGACAGGGGGCCGTCAGTACTTC CASSLEYGTGGRQYF